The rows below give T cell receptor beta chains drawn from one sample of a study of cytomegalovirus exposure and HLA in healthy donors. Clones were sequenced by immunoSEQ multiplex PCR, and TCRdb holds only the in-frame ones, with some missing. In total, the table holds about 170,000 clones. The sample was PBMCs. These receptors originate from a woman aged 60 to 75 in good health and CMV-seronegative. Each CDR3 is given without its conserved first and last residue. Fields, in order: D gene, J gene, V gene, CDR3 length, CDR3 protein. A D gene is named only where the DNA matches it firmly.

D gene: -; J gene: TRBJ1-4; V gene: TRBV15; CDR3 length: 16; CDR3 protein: ATSRVPGSVATNEKLF
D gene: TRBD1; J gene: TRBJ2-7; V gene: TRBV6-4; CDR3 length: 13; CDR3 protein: ASRSQGVGSYEQY
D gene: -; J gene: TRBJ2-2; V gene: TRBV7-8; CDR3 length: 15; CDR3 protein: ASSLVVRGGYTGELF
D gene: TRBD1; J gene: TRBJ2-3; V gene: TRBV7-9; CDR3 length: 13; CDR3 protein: ASSIGTGGTDTQY
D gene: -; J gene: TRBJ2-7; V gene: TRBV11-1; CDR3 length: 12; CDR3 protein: ASSLVPSAYEQY
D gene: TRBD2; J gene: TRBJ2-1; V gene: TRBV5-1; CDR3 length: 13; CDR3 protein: ASSWGLAGDNEQF
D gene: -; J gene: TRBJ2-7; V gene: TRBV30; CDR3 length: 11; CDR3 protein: AWIGVRGYEQY
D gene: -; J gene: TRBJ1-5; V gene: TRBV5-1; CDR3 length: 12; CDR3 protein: ASSPGRPGEPQH
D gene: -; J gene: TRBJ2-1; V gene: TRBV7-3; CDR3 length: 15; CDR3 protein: ASSLSPQGGFYNEQF
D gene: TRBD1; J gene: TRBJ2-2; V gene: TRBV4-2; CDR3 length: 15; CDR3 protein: ASSQEGPGQGTGELF
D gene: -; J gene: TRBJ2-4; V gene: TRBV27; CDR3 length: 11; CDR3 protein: ASSFMGRGIQY
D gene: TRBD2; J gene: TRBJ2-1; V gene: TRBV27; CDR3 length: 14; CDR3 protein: ASSTRLAGGYNEQF
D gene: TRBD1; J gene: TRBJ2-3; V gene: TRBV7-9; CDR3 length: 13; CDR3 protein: ACSDGTGAPDTQY
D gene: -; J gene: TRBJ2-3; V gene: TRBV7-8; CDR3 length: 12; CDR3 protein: ASSFGRSTDTQY
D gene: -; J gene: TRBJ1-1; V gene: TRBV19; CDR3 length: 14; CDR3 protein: ASSTDFWGGNTEAF
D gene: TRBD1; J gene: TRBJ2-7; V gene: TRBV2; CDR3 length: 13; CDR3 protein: ATSSPGQGVYEQY
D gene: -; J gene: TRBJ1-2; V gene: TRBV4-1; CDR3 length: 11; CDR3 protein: ASSQSDPGGYT